The rows below give T cell receptor beta chains drawn from one sample of a study of T cell repertoires in cytomegalovirus infection. Their antigen targets remain unknown. TCRdb reprocessed the reads with MiXCR, giving one entry per CDR3 protein. This sample has roughly 700,000 distinct CDR3 sequences, with around 31% found just once. Sequenced here: cultured PBMCs, sampled from culture after CMV antigen stimulation. The source of these receptors is a human donor in good health (CMV status not recorded). Some clones in this sample may be carry-over from other donors' samples. The CDR3 runs from the conserved cysteine through the conserved F or W. A D gene is named only where the DNA matches it firmly. Size is stated for part of the rows, as once, few or many counts, or as a class when the clone is expanded.

V gene	J gene	D gene	clone size	CDR3 DNA	CDR3 protein
TRBV7-2	TRBJ2-1	TRBD2	NA	TGTGCCAGCAGCCGCTGGGGTAGCGGGAAACGGCCCAATGAGCAGTTCTTC	CASSRWGSGKRPNEQFF
TRBV6-2/TRBV6-3	TRBJ1-1	NA	NA	TGTGCCAGCAGTTACTCCACCACGGGGATGAACACTGAAGCTTTCTTT	CASSYSTTGMNTEAFF
TRBV20-1	TRBJ2-3	NA	NA	TGCAGTGCTAGTTGGGGGGAGTTCACAGATACGCAGTATTTT	CSASWGEFTDTQYF
TRBV20-1	TRBJ2-6	NA	NA	TGCAGTGCTAGAGATCCCGGTACCGGGGCCAACGTCCTGACTTTC	CSARDPGTGANVLTF
TRBV7-9	TRBJ2-3	TRBD2	NA	TGTGCCAGCAGCTTATTAGCGGGGGCCCAAGATACGCAGTATTTT	CASSLLAGAQDTQYF
TRBV12-3/TRBV12-4	TRBJ2-7	NA	NA	TGTGCCAGCAGTTTAGGGGGTGGGGGAGCGGAGCAGTACTTC	CASSLGGGGAEQYF
TRBV27	TRBJ2-3	NA	NA	TGTACCAGCACCGATCGCCCGGGAGATACGCAGTATTTT	CTSTDRPGDTQYF
TRBV7-2	TRBJ2-5	NA	many	TGTGCCAGCAGCTTGCGGCGAGGGACACTTCAAGAGACCCAGTACTTC	CASSLRRGTLQETQYF
TRBV20-1	TRBJ2-1	NA	few	TGCAGTGCTAGAGAGCCCGACAATGAGCAGTTCTTC	CSAREPDNEQFF
TRBV7-9	TRBJ2-7	TRBD1	NA	TGTGCCAGCAGCCTCTCCCTAGGACAGGTCGAGGAGCAGTACTTC	CASSLSLGQVEEQYF
TRBV10-3	TRBJ2-1	TRBD2	NA	TGTGCCATCACTTCCGGGACTAGCGGGAGCAGTGGCTCCTACAATGAGCAGTTCTTC	CAITSGTSGSSGSYNEQFF
TRBV12-3/TRBV12-4	TRBJ2-7	NA	few	TGTGCCAGCAGCCCCTACGGCCCCGAGCCCTACGAGCAGTACTTC	CASSPYGPEPYEQYF
TRBV7-2	TRBJ2-5	TRBD1	NA	TGTGCCAGCAGCTTTCAGCAAGGGACAGCAGAGACCCAGTACTTC	CASSFQQGTAETQYF
TRBV6-6	TRBJ2-2	NA	NA	TGTGCCAGCAGTTACAGACGGGGATTCACCGGGGAGCTGTTTTTT	CASSYRRGFTGELFF
TRBV7-2	TRBJ2-3	NA	NA	TGTGCCAGCAGGGTGGGAGACGCCACAGATACGCAGTATTTT	CASRVGDATDTQYF
TRBV6-1	TRBJ1-6	NA	few	TGTGCCAGCAGTGAGGTGGATAATTCACCCCTCCACTTT	CASSEVDNSPLHF
TRBV7-2	TRBJ2-1	TRBD1	many	TGTGCCAGCAGCTTAGTAAAGGGACAGTCCTACAATGAGCAGTTCTTC	CASSLVKGQSYNEQFF
TRBV20-1	TRBJ1-5	TRBD1	NA	TGCAGTGCTAGCGACAGGGGGCTGGAGCCCCAGCATTTT	CSASDRGLEPQHF
TRBV7-2	TRBJ2-3	NA	NA	TGTGCCAGCAGCTCCCATTTTGCAGATACGCAGTATTTT	CASSSHFADTQYF
TRBV7-2	TRBJ2-5	NA	many	TGTGCCAGCAGGCACCCGCTCCCCCAGTACTTC	CASRHPLPQYF
TRBV20-1	TRBJ2-7	TRBD2	NA	TGCAGTGCTAGGAAGCGGGAACCGTACGAGCAGTACTTC	CSARKREPYEQYF
TRBV6-1	TRBJ2-3	TRBD2	NA	TGTGCCAGCAGTACCGGGACTAGCGGGACCCCAGATACGCAGTATTTT	CASSTGTSGTPDTQYF
TRBV4-2	TRBJ1-1	NA	NA	TGTGCCAGCAGCCTAGATACGCGGGCCGAGAACACTGAAGCTTTCTTT	CASSLDTRAENTEAFF
TRBV18	TRBJ1-4	NA	NA	TGTGCCACCGGCGGGACCACTAATGAAAAACTGTTTTTT	CATGGTTNEKLFF
TRBV7-9	TRBJ2-7	NA	NA	TGTGCCAGCAGCATAGTGGGCGAGCAGTACTTC	CASSIVGEQYF
TRBV10-2	TRBJ2-1	NA	NA	TGCGCCAGCAGGGTTAGTGAACTCAGCTCCTACAATGAGCAGTTCTTC	CASRVSELSSYNEQFF
TRBV7-8	TRBJ2-7	NA	NA	TGTGCCAGCAGCTACCTAGGCAGGGGCCTTCTCTACGAGCAGTACTTC	CASSYLGRGLLYEQYF
TRBV7-2	TRBJ2-6	NA	many	TGTGCCAGCAGCTTTCGGCCCCGGACAGAGTTTTCCTCTGGGGCCAACGTCCTGACTTTC	CASSFRPRTEFSSGANVLTF
TRBV27	TRBJ2-1	NA	few	TGTGCCAGCAGTGCCAGACAGCCCAATGAGCAGTTCTTC	CASSARQPNEQFF
TRBV2	TRBJ2-1	NA	NA	TGTGCCAGCCGGGACGGAAGTGAGCAGTTCTTC	CASRDGSEQFF
TRBV20-1	TRBJ2-5	TRBD2	NA	TGCAGTGCTAGGACTAGCGGGGAGATTCAAGAGACCCAGTACTTC	CSARTSGEIQETQYF
TRBV7-2	TRBJ1-6	NA	few	TGTGCCAGCAGCTTAGCAACGGCCGGAAATTCACCCCTCCACTTT	CASSLATAGNSPLHF
TRBV7-2	TRBJ2-5	TRBD1	few	TGTGCCAGCAGCACTCGGACAGGGTCTGAGACCCAGTACTTC	CASSTRTGSETQYF
TRBV5-4	TRBJ2-4	NA	NA	TGTGCCAGCAGCCCGGTTGGGGGTTTCAAAAACATTCAGTACTTC	CASSPVGGFKNIQYF
TRBV7-2	TRBJ2-7	NA	many	TGTGCCAGCAGCTTAGGGGCAGGGTACGATTCCTACGAGCAGTACTTC	CASSLGAGYDSYEQYF
TRBV6-2/TRBV6-3	TRBJ2-7	NA	NA	TGTGCCAGCAGTTACCTGACTTCTAAGTACGAGCAGTACTTC	CASSYLTSKYEQYF
TRBV2	TRBJ2-5	NA	NA	TGTGCCAGCGTCGGAAGGGCGGCAGGAGGGACCCAGTACTTC	CASVGRAAGGTQYF
TRBV6-1	TRBJ1-5	NA	NA	TGTGCCAGCAGGAAACCTGGCTACGGCAATCAGCCCCAGCATTTT	CASRKPGYGNQPQHF
TRBV12-3/TRBV12-4	TRBJ1-6	NA	NA	TGTGCCAGCCAGGAGGGACTAACTAATTCACCCCTCCACTTT	CASQEGLTNSPLHF
TRBV6-2/TRBV6-3	TRBJ2-1	TRBD2	few	TGTGCCAGCAGTCGTTCGACTAGCGCTTACAATGAGCAGTTCTTC	CASSRSTSAYNEQFF
TRBV7-8	TRBJ2-5	TRBD2	NA	TGTGCCAGCAGCTTAGTGGGACTAGCGAAAGAGACCCAGTACTTC	CASSLVGLAKETQYF
TRBV6-2/TRBV6-3	TRBJ2-7	NA	few	TGTGCCAGCAGTTACCCTCGGGACGGCCGGATTTGGAACTACGAGCAGTACTTC	CASSYPRDGRIWNYEQYF
TRBV20-1	TRBJ2-3	TRBD2	NA	TGCAGTGCTAGAGATCCGGGGGGGGCCGGAGATACGCAGTATTTT	CSARDPGGAGDTQYF
TRBV5-1	TRBJ2-1	TRBD1	NA	TGCGCCAGTAACCTGGGACAGGGGTGGAATGAGCAGTTCTTC	CASNLGQGWNEQFF
TRBV5-1	TRBJ1-5	TRBD1	NA	TGCGCCAGCAGCAGAGACAGGGGGATCAATCAGCCCCAGCATTTT	CASSRDRGINQPQHF
TRBV19	TRBJ2-1	NA	few	TGTGCCAGTGCCCGGGGATTTCTCTACAATGAGCAGTTCTTC	CASARGFLYNEQFF
TRBV7-2	TRBJ2-3	NA	many	TGTGCCAGCAGCTACCTTGGGGCGCAGTATTTT	CASSYLGAQYF
TRBV18	TRBJ2-3	TRBD1	NA	TGTGCCAGCTCACCACCTACGGGACAGGCAACAGATACGCAGTATTTT	CASSPPTGQATDTQYF
TRBV6-2/TRBV6-3	TRBJ2-5	NA	few	TGTGCCAGTTGGACAGCCCCGCGAGAGACCCAGTACTTC	CASWTAPRETQYF
TRBV5-1	TRBJ1-4	NA	NA	TGCGCCAGCAGCTTGGTCGGTGTTGAAAAACTGTTTTTT	CASSLVGVEKLFF